This T cell receptor beta chain comes out of a study of spatial heterogeneity in lung cancer (dated by TCRdb to between 2017 and 2020). Background for the entire study: The donors were 65 to 85 patients from the lung TRACERx cohort who had early-stage, untreated non-small cell lung cancer. In the raw uncorrected reads, each unique combination of TCR and UMI appeared on average more than ten times. The study linked features of the TCR repertoire to counts of nonsynonymous mutations, which were determined by whole-exome sequencing of tumor tissue. More beta-chain than alpha-chain transcripts were consistently detected, likely reflecting higher beta-chain transcript abundance. In non-small cell lung cancer, the study made a quantitative comparison of TCR alpha and beta repertoires among multiple tumor regions, matched nontumor lung and blood. At surgery, 200 to 250 tumor regions, 61 to 75 matched nontumor lung samples and 50 to 60 PBMC samples were TCR-sequenced for both alpha and beta chains. Follow-up PBMC samples were sequenced whenever available, and the median time to follow-up was roughly 2 years after resection. General conclusions and limits of the study: Comparisons of baseline and follow-up blood repertoires included only approximately 15 patients. Confirming at a functional level the hypothesis that regional TCRs recognize regional mutations was considered to require additional single-cell paired TCR alpha and beta sequencing. Ubiquitous expanded tumor TCRs showed up in blood more often at tumor resection than at routine follow-up.

This clonotype was seen many times. The specificity of this receptor is unknown. The sample holds no much larger clone one base away, and base qualities are not on file. Libraries were constructed by 5' RACE. Sequencing was carried out with a NextSeq 500. The TCR library protocol attached a unique molecular identifier to each TCR cDNA molecule to allow correction of PCR and sequencing errors. The authors' pipeline ran thus. TCR identification, UMI-based error correction and CDR3 extraction were performed with Decombinator tools. TCRs above a frequency of 2 per 1,000, corresponding to the top 1% of the tumor frequency distribution, were defined as expanded. Rényi diversity was computed with the R vegan package after subsampling each repertoire 100 times to 5,000 TCRs. CDR3 similarity networks were constructed using string-kernel similarity of amino acid triplets, with links drawn between CDR3s whose pairwise similarity was above 0.82. In-frame beta chains were kept once TCRdb had trimmed the public reads at Q25 with fastp and called clones with MiXCR. For every CDR3 protein sequence, its rows merge into one entry that carries the most common genes and DNA. TCRdb's processing, not the authors' own work, is the source of the V and J calls. The sample table holds about 52,000 distinct CDR3 sequences, of which less than 9.5% were seen once. The ten top clones hold 35% of the sample.

Explained via the paper, the time point label denotes: blood at routine non-recurrence follow-up after resection. Without any cell sorting, TCR sequencing was performed on whole RNA extracted either from tumor and nontumor lung tissue or from cryopreserved PBMC samples. Only patients with enough RNA available from two or more tumor regions were chosen for TCR sequencing. V was cut back by 1 base and J by 2 bases, leaving a gap of 17 bases between them. Based on the germline V gene, the CDR1 and CDR2 sequences are SGHVS and FQNEAQ. There are 17 amino acids in the CDR3, from cysteine to phenylalanine inclusive. Of all the DNA, just the CDR3 is kept, 51 bases in frame from base 1.

The receptor was derived from a female donor with early-stage non-small cell lung cancer. This sample comprised PBMCs, obtained at follow-up. Rearrangement joined TRBV7-8 to TRBJ2-5; the D gene is perhaps TRBD2, from 7 matching bases. The DNA is TGTGCCAGCAGCTTAGTTCCCCCGGGGGGCGGTCAAGAGACCCAGTACTTC. Translated, it gives CASSLVPPGGGQETQYF.